This TCR beta chain was captured in a study of control samples from healthy donors and cancer patients. Clones were sequenced by immunoSEQ multiplex PCR, and TCRdb holds only the in-frame ones, with some missing. The sample holds some 80,000 clones, roughly 92% seen once. The V gene's germline CDR1 is KGHSH and CDR2 LQKENI. The CDR3 is 13 residues long. Trimming removed 3 bases from V and 9 bases from J; junction bases left unmatched: 4. This chain joins TRBV18 and TRBJ2-5; 10 bases agree with TRBD1. Material: blood. The TCR was taken from a woman aged 60-75 years in good health. CDR3 DNA: TGTGCCAGCTCACCCCCTGGACAGGGGGCCCAGTACTTC. This sequence encodes CASSPPGQGAQYF.